The 23 T cell receptor beta chains below come from one sample, sequenced in a study of blood T cell repertoires in COVID-19. Data came from immunoSEQ multiplex PCR; TCRdb stores just in-frame clones and leaves some out. The sample has some 80,000 clones, under 90% seen once. Material: peripheral blood. The receptors derive from a human donor in a cohort sampled during active COVID-19.

The V call is TRBV5-6, the J call TRBJ2-7; no definite D call. The CDR3 loop spans 12 amino acids. V lost 0 bases and J lost 3, with 4 bases in between. CDR1 and CDR2 from the germline V gene are SGHDT and YYEEEE. The CDR3: CASSLALYEQYF. In DNA, the CDR3 is TGTGCCAGCAGCTTGGCCCTCTACGAGCAGTACTTC. The full variable domain, in which reference TRBV5-6 and TRBJ2-7 provide the parts outside the CDR3, is DAGVTQSPTHLIKTRGQQVTLRCSPKSGHDTVSWYQQALGQGPQFIFQYYEEEERQRGNFPDRFSGHQFPNYSSELNVNALLLGDSALYLCASSLALYEQYFGPGTRLTVT.

This chain connects TRBV30 to TRBJ2-5, with 7 bases that match TRBD1. Losses at the gene ends were 2 bases for V and 1 base for J; bases not matched to a gene: 7. Germline V gives CDR1 GTSNPN, CDR2 SVGIG (reference sequence). The CDR3 consists of 15 residues. The CDR3 DNA is TGTGCCTGGAGTAAACTCCGGACAGGCCAAGAGACCCAGTACTTC. Its translation: CAWSKLRTGQETQYF.

This clone has only a few counts. The rearrangement joins TRBV28 to TRBJ2-1, with 14 bases matching TRBD2. Trimming cost V 6 bases and J 6 bases; bases outside gene matches: 4. CDR3 length equals 15 residues. Germline V gives CDR1 MDHEN, CDR2 SYDVKM. CDR3 bases: TGTGCCAGCAGCGTCGGGACTAGCGGGAGCAATGAGCAGTTCTTC. The encoded protein is CASSVGTSGSNEQFF.

This chain joins TRBV13 and TRBJ1-1; D is possibly TRBD1 (5 bases). Per germline, CDR1 PRHDT and CDR2 FYEKMQ (reference sequence). The V end was cut by 10 bases, the J end by 0 bases, with 9 bases between. The CDR3 is made up of 12 amino acids. CDR3 in DNA: TGTGCCACGGACAAGATGAACACTGAAGCTTTCTTT. Translation: CATDKMNTEAFF.

V and J are TRBV3-1 (or the pseudogene TRBV3-2) and TRBJ2-5; TRBD1 matches 7 bases. V shed 3 bases and J 5 bases; nucleotides not matched to a gene: 9. This CDR3 has 15 residues. Germline values: CDR1 LGHDT, CDR2 YNNKEL (reference sequence). The CDR3 sequence: CASSHRQGFRETQYF. CDR3 sequence (DNA): TGTGCCAGCAGCCACCGACAGGGATTTAGGGAGACCCAGTACTTC.

This chain uses TRBV4-1 with TRBJ2-1; D call uncertain. The CDR3 totals 17 residues. V was trimmed by 2 bases and J by 0 bases, leaving 14 bases between them. The germline V gene has CDR1 MGHRA and CDR2 YSYEKL. CDR3 region: CASSQFESVSSYNEQFF. As DNA, the CDR3 is TGCGCCAGCAGCCAATTTGAATCGGTGAGCTCCTACAATGAGCAGTTCTTC.

The rearrangement joins TRBV5-6 to TRBJ2-7, with a possible D match to TRBD2 (5 bases). Germline CDR1 SGHDT, CDR2 YYEEEE. Between the trimmed V and J ends, which lost 3 bases and 0 bases, there was a span of 13 bases. The length of the CDR3 is 15 residues. This CDR3 is CASSSFGEYSYEQYF. The CDR3 bases are TGTGCCAGCAGCTCTTTTGGGGAGTACTCCTACGAGCAGTACTTC.

The chain couples TRBV4-3 to TRBJ2-3; 8 bases are a match to TRBD2. In germline, CDR1 is LGHNA, CDR2 YSLEER. This CDR3 contains 17 residues. V dropped 0 bases and J dropped 6; count of bases not matched to a gene: 11. CDR3 residues: CASSQDSDPGGPDTQYF. The CDR3 nucleotides are TGCGCCAGCAGCCAAGATTCCGATCCGGGAGGGCCGGATACGCAGTATTTT.

This clone was seen just once. V usage is TRBV28 and J usage is TRBJ1-5; a possible D gene is TRBD1 (6 bases). Trimming cost V 6 bases and J 8 bases, with 20 bases left between them. Germline lookup yields CDR1 MDHEN and CDR2 SYDVKM. The CDR3 contains 15 residues. The CDR3 sequence is CASRIGTPGREPQHF. DNA of the CDR3: TGTGCCAGCAGGATCGGGACACCAGGCCGGGAGCCCCAGCATTTT.

The genes are TRBV7-2 and TRBJ2-5; 8 bases are a match to TRBD2. There are 15 residues in the CDR3. Germline V gives CDR1 SGHTA, CDR2 FQGNSA. V shed 5 bases and J 5 bases; nucleotides not matched to a gene: 10. CDR3 sequence reads: CASSPWTSLTETQYF. CDR3 nucleotide sequence: TGTGCCAGCAGCCCGTGGACTAGCTTGACGGAGACCCAGTACTTC.

This rearrangement joins TRBV29-1 to TRBJ2-1, with 8 positions matching TRBD2. Germline V gives CDR1 SQVTM, CDR2 ANQGSEA. V lost 7 bases and J lost 4; bases outside the gene matches: 9. The length of the CDR3 is 14 residues. The chain's CDR3 is CSARGAGGYNEQFF. The DNA of the CDR3 is TGCAGCGCCCGTGGCGCGGGGGGTTACAATGAGCAGTTCTTC.

The chain joins TRBV9 to TRBJ2-1; D ambiguous. The germline V gene encodes CDR1 SGDLS and CDR2 YYNGEE. The CDR3 spans 14 residues. The V gene lost 8 bases and the J gene lost 0 bases, with 12 bases spanning the gap. CDR3 amino acids: CASSPLNSYNEQFF. The CDR3 region has the DNA TGTGCCAGTTCTCCCCTAAACTCCTACAATGAGCAGTTCTTC.

V usage is TRBV5-5 and J usage is TRBJ2-6; 12 nucleotides align to TRBD1. V dropped 2 bases and J dropped 3; count of bases not matched to a gene: 6. This CDR3 region has 18 residues. Germline CDR1 reads SGHKS; CDR2 reads YYEKEE (reference sequence). CDR3 sequence: CASSFTGQGALGANVLTF. In nucleotides, the CDR3 is TGTGCCAGCAGCTTTACGGGACAGGGGGCGCTTGGGGCCAACGTCCTGACTTTC.

J is TRBJ2-2 and V is TRBV9; TRBD2 matches 8 bases. The V segment lost 0 bases and the J segment 1 base; nucleotides outside the gene matches: 5. Germline CDR1 reads SGDLS; CDR2 reads YYNGEE. The CDR3 has 17 amino acids. The CDR3 sequence: CASSVGGLAGNTGELFF. Here the CDR3 DNA reads TGTGCCAGCAGCGTAGGGGGGCTAGCGGGGAACACCGGGGAGCTGTTTTTT.

This sequence joins TRBV24-1 and TRBJ2-5; 8 bases map to TRBD2. From germline, CDR1 is KGHDR and CDR2 SFDVKD. After removal of 5 bases from V and 5 bases from J, the junction contained 15 bases not matched to a gene. There are 17 residues in the CDR3. The DNA of the CDR3 is TGTGCCACCAGTGGCGCTCGGGGGGGGGAGGGCCTGGAGACCCAGTACTTC. Amino acid sequence: CATSGARGGEGLETQYF.

J is TRBJ2-2 and V is TRBV2; D possibly corresponds to TRBD1 (5 bases). V lost 6 bases, J lost 2 bases, and 13 bases lay in between. The CDR3 runs to 15 residues. Germline-derived CDR1 and CDR2 are SNHLY and FYNNEI. CDR3: CASSRGQFNTGELFF. The CDR3 region has the DNA TGTGCCAGCAGCCGTGGACAATTTAACACCGGGGAGCTGTTTTTT.

This chain uses TRBV21-1 with TRBJ2-3; the D call TRBD2 from the table was never checked on the DNA. TRBV21-1 is marked as a pseudogene. The CDR3 consists of 15 residues. CDR3 coding DNA: TGTGCCAGCAGCAAATGCGGGGCTAGCACAGATACGCAGTATTTT. Its translation: CASSKCGASTDTQYF.

The chain carries TRBV4-3 and TRBJ1-1; D is possibly TRBD1 (5 bases). Per the germline V gene, CDR1 is LGHNA and CDR2 is YSLEER. V was clipped by 0 bases and J by 1 base, with 12 bases between them. The CDR3 totals 16 residues. In DNA form, the CDR3 reads TGCGCCAGCAGCCAAGATGTAAGGGGCCGGAACACTGAAGCTTTCTTT. Translating gives CASSQDVRGRNTEAFF.

The chain has TRBV7-9 and TRBJ1-3; TRBD1 might be the D (5 bases). Trimming left V 6 bases short and J 2 bases short, with 20 bases between. The CDR3 totals 17 residues. Germline CDR1 and CDR2: SEHNR and FQNEAQ (reference sequence). The CDR3 reads CASRILVGRDAGNTIYF. The CDR3 nucleotides read TGTGCCAGCAGAATTCTCGTGGGCAGGGATGCTGGAAACACCATATATTTT.

This sequence joins TRBV27 and TRBJ2-7, with 13 bases matching TRBD2. The trim removed 5 bases at V and 4 bases at J, leaving 5 bases unmatched. Germline CDR1 and CDR2: MNHEY and SMNVEV (reference sequence). The length of the CDR3 is 15 residues. DNA of the CDR3: TGTGCCAGCAGTCCCCGGACTAGCGGGAGTTACGAGCAGTACTTC. Translated, it gives CASSPRTSGSYEQYF.

The chain uses TRBV29-1 and TRBJ2-1; the D gene is possibly TRBD1 (6 bases). Germline V gene sequence: CDR1 SQVTM, CDR2 ANQGSEA. The CDR3 totals 17 residues. Trimming pared 0 bases from V and 8 bases from J, leaving 23 bases between. The CDR3 nucleotides read TGCAGCGTTGAAGATAGTGGGACACGCGCAACTCGGTATGAGCAGTTCTTC. This sequence encodes CSVEDSGTRATRYEQFF.

The chain's CDR3 is CASSTGSSYNEQFF. The DNA of the CDR3 is TGCGCCAGCAGCACGGGAAGCTCCTACAATGAGCAGTTCTTC. The genes are TRBV5-1 and TRBJ2-1; maybe TRBD2 (5 bases). The CDR3 totals 14 residues. Trimming left V 4 bases short and J 0 bases short, with 8 bases between. CDR1 is SGHRS, CDR2 YFSETQ, per germline.

The chain employs TRBV5-1 and TRBJ1-6; D is perhaps TRBD1 (5 bases). The CDR3 contains 17 residues. Germline values: CDR1 SGHRS, CDR2 YFSETQ. V was clipped by 4 bases and J by 6 bases, with 20 bases between them. CDR3 in amino acids: CASSPTPAAGPNSPLHF. The CDR3 nucleotides are TGCGCCAGCAGCCCGACCCCCGCGGCAGGGCCTAATTCACCCCTCCACTTT.